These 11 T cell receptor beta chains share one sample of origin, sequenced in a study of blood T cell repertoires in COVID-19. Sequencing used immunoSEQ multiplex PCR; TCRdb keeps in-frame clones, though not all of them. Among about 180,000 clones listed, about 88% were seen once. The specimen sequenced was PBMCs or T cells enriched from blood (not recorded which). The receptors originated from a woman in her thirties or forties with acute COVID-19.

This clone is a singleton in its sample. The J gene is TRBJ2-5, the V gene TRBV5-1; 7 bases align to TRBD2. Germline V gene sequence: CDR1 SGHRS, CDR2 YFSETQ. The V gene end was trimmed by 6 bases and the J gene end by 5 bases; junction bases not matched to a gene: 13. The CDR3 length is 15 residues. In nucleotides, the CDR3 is TGCGCCAGCAACGGCGGGAGCGACGGAAGGGAGACCCAGTACTTC. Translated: CASNGGSDGRETQYF.

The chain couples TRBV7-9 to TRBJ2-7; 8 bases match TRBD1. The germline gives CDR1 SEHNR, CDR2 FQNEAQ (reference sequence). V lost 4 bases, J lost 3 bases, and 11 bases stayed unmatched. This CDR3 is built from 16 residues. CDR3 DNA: TGTGCCAGCAGCTCCGCAGTCGGGACAGGATTCTACGAGCAGTACTTC. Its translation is CASSSAVGTGFYEQYF.

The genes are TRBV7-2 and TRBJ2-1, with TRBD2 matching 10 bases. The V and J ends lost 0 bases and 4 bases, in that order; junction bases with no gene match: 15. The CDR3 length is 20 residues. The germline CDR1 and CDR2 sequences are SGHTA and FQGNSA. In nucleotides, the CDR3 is TGTGCCAGCAGCTTAGCCCCTCCAGGACTAGCGGAAAAGGGGTACAATGAGCAGTTCTTC. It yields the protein CASSLAPPGLAEKGYNEQFF.

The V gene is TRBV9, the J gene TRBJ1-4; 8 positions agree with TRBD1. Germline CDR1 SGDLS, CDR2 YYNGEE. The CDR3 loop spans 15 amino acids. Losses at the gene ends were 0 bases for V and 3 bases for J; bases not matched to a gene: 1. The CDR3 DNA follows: TGTGCCAGCAGCGTAGGGGACAGGTCTAATGAAAAACTGTTTTTT. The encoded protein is CASSVGDRSNEKLFF.

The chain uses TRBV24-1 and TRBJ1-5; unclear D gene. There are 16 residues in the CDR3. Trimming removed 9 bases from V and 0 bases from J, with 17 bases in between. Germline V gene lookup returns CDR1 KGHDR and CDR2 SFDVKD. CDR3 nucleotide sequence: TGTGCCACCCGGCGTTCGGCCACGGGTAGCAATCAGCCCCAGCATTTT. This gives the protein CATRRSATGSNQPQHF.

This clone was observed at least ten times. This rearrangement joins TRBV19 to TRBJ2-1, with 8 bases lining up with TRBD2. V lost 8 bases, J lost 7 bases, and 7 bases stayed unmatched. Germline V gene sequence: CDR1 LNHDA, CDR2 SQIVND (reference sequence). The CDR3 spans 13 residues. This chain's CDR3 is CASSREGQNEQFF. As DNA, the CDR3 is TGTGCCAGTTCCCGGGAGGGCCAGAATGAGCAGTTCTTC. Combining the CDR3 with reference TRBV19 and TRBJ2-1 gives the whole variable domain DGGITQSPKYLFRKEGQNVTLSCEQNLNHDAMYWYRQDPGQGLRLIYYSQIVNDFQKGDIAEGYSVSREKKESFPLTVTSAQKNPTAFYLCASSREGQNEQFFGPGTRLTVL.

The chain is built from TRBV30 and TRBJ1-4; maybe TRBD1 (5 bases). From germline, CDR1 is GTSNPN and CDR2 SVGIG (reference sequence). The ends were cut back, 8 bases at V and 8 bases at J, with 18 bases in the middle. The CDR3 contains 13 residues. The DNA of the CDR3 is TGTGCCCGAAATGGGGGGATCGGGGAAAAACTGTTTTTT. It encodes CARNGGIGEKLFF.

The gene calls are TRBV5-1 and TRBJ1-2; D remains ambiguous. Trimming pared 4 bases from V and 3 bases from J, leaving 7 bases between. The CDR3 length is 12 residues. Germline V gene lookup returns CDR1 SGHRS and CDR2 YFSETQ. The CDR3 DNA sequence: TGCGCCAGCAGCCACTTGGACTATGGCTACACCTTC. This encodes CASSHLDYGYTF.

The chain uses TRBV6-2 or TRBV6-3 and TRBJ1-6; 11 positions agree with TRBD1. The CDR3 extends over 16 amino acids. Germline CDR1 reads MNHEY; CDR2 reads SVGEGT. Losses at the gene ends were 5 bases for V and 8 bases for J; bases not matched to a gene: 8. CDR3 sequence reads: CASSTRTGGRHSPLHF. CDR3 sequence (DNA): TGTGCCAGCAGTACTCGGACAGGGGGCAGGCATTCACCCCTCCACTTT.

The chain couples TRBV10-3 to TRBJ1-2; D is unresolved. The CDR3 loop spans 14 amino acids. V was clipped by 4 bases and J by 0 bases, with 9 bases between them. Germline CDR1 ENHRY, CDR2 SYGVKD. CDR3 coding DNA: TGTGCCATCAGTGGGGCAGACGCTAACTATGGCTACACCTTC. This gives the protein CAISGADANYGYTF.

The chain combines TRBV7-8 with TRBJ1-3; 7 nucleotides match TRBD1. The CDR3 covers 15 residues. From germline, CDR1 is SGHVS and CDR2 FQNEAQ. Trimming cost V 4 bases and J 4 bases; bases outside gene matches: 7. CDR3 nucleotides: TGTGCCAGCAGCTACGAAAAGGGGGCAGGAAACACCATATATTTT. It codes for CASSYEKGAGNTIYF. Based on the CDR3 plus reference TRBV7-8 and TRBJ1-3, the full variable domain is GAGVSQSPRYKVAKRGQDVALRCDPISGHVSLFWYQQALGQGPEFLTYFQNEAQLDKSGLPSDRFFAERPEGSVSTLKIQRTQQEDSAVYLCASSYEKGAGNTIYFGEGSWLTVV.